This paragraph covers one TCR beta chain sequence. These data originate in a study of T cell changes during pregnancy in multiple sclerosis. TCRdb's copy holds only in-frame clones and misses some; the assay was immunoSEQ multiplex PCR. This sample has 40,000 to 55,000 clones, with 85% to 90% found just once. Germline CDR1 WNHNN, CDR2 SYGVQD (reference sequence). The V gene lost 4 bases and the J gene lost 7 bases, with 14 bases spanning the gap. CDR3 size: 14 residues. The sample in question was CD4+ T cells from peripheral blood mononuclear cells, obtained in the first trimester of pregnancy. The sequence was collected from a female donor with multiple sclerosis, enrolled in a pregnancy study. The chain has TRBV10-1 and TRBJ2-1; maybe TRBD2 (7 bases). This CDR3 reads CASSGGLGGNEQFF. The CDR3 DNA is TGCGCCAGCAGTGGAGGACTAGGGGGTAATGAGCAGTTCTTC.